This TCR beta chain derives from a study of CD8 T cells in ankylosing spondylitis. Study outcomes and limitations: Seemingly characteristic of ankylosing spondylitis blood was a TCR beta motif consisting of 7 or 8 highly homologous variants.

Making use of molecular barcodes, quantitative 5'-RACE generated TCR beta libraries. TCRdb recomputed calls from the 5' RACE reads with MiXCR, one row per CDR3 protein. This table holds 200,000 to 250,000 distinct CDR3 sequences, over 9.5% found once. In its sample, this clonotype was seen many times. Its antigen remains unknown. CDR1 and CDR2 from the germline V gene are SGHRS and YFSETQ. Trimming removed 4 bases at V and 3 bases at J, with 23 bases between. CDR3 length: 17 residues. The clonotype comes from a male donor with ankylosing spondylitis or in good health (not recorded which). The chain employs TRBV5-1 and TRBJ2-7, with D tentatively TRBD2 (5 bases). The sequenced sample consisted of blood, either unsorted or a sorted T cell fraction (not recorded which). Here the CDR3 reads CASSPRGMRGSGYEQYF. The CDR3 DNA sequence: TGCGCCAGCAGCCCACGCGGCATGAGAGGGTCTGGCTACGAGCAGTACTTC.